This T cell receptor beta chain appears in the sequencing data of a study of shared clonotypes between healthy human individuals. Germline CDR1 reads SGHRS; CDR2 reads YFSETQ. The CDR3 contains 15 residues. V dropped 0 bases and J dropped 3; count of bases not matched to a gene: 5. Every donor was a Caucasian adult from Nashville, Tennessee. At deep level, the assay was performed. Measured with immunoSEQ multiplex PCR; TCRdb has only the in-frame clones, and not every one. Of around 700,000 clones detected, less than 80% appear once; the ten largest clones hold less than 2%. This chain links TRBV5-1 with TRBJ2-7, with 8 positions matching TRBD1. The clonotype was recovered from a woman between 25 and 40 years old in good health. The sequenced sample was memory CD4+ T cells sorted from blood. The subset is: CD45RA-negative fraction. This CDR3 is CASSLETGVDYEQYF. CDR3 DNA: TGCGCCAGCAGCTTGGAGACAGGGGTAGACTACGAGCAGTACTTC.